This TCR beta chain is from a study of OX40 agonist ivuxolimab in advanced cancers. On the study more broadly: Males comprised roughly four fifths of the group, whose mean age was about 62 years (range 23 to 79).

Profiling relied on immunoSEQ multiplex PCR, and the TCRdb table lists in-frame clones only, not all of them. The sample lists some 70,000 clones; 84% were seen once. This clone was observed a handful of times. What it binds is unknown. V shed 7 bases and J 6 bases; nucleotides not matched to a gene: 9. The CDR3 spans 14 residues. CDR1 and CDR2 (germline): LNHDA, SQIVND (reference sequence). General study results and limits: Fewer expanded clones were found on average in CD4+ than in CD8+ T cells. Among some nonresponders, normalized T-cell clonal expansion was also low. With doses of 0.1 to 3.0 mg/kg, CD4+ and CD8+ blood T cells had undergone clonal expansion by week 6.

The material sequenced was CD4+ or CD8+ T cells sorted from blood, taken in a trial of the OX40 agonist ivuxolimab. The source is an adult with an advanced solid tumor such as melanoma, head and neck, liver or kidney cancer. This sequence joins TRBV19 and TRBJ2-4; TRBD1 matches at 7 bases. Here the CDR3 reads CASTDPGTANIQYF. In DNA, the CDR3 is TGTGCCAGTACCGACCCAGGGACAGCAAACATTCAGTACTTC. Supplemented by reference TRBV19 and TRBJ2-4, the full variable domain reads DGGITQSPKYLFRKEGQNVTLSCEQNLNHDAMYWYRQDPGQGLRLIYYSQIVNDFQKGDIAEGYSVSREKKESFPLTVTSAQKNPTAFYLCASTDPGTANIQYFGAGTRLSVL.